Listed here is a single T cell receptor (beta chain). Unmatched junction bases numbered 9, after V lost 4 bases and J lost 0 bases. The germline V gene has CDR1 SGHRS and CDR2 YFSETQ. This CDR3 has 18 amino acids. Original methodology: Counts of nucleated cells, estimated from reference gene primer amplification, were obtained. TCRdb's table, derived via immunoSEQ multiplex PCR, lists solely in-frame clones and lacks some. Clone size and the V and J calls come from that table; the DNA yielded D and trimming. This repertoire shows about 190,000 clones, more than 85% found once; its top ten account for 2.1%. This sample is part of a study of blood T cell repertoires in COVID-19. On the study more broadly: Collection of acute and convalescent COVID-19 samples took place in the United States, Italy and Spain. T cells, B-cell-depleted T cells, or PBMCs provided the cDNA or gDNA that served as material.

The sample comprised peripheral blood. The rearrangement uses TRBV5-1 and TRBJ2-1; TRBD2 aligns across 11 bases. The sequence came from a man in his 70s with active or convalescent COVID-19. The CDR3, as DNA: TGCGCCAGCAGCCTGCTAGCGGGAGGTCGTCGCTCCTACAATGAGCAGTTCTTC. Its protein product is CASSLLAGGRRSYNEQFF.